This is a list of T cell receptor beta chains from one sample in a study of blood T cell repertoires in COVID-19. Some clones are missing from TCRdb's copy, which holds only in-frame ones; the method was immunoSEQ multiplex PCR. The sample shows 75,000 or so clones, approximately 87% of them seen only once. Sample: peripheral blood. These receptors were taken from a woman aged 80 or over with acute or convalescent COVID-19. Both conserved end residues are part of each CDR3. The D gene is left open where the match is weak. Clone size is shown for a subset of rows, as once, few, many or a class of expanded clone.

>.|TRBV4-2|TRBJ2-3|.
TGTGCCAGCAGCCCCGTCACAGGTCTAGCGTCAGATACGCAGTATTTT
CASSPVTGLASDTQYF
>once|TRBV12-5|TRBJ1-2|.
TGTGCTAGTGGTTTGCCCACGCAGGGCTACACCTTC
CASGLPTQGYTF
>.|TRBV7-3|TRBJ2-3|.
TGTGCCAGCAGCTTTGTGGAGGCGGGACCAGAGACAGATACGCAGTATTTT
CASSFVEAGPETDTQYF
>.|TRBV6-5|TRBJ2-1|.
TGTGCCACCCTTGCTGATACAGGGACCAATGAGCAGTTCTTC
CATLADTGTNEQFF
>.|TRBV30|TRBJ2-7|.
TGTGCCTGGAGTAAACGGGGAAGCTCCTACGAGCAGTACTTC
CAWSKRGSSYEQYF
>.|TRBV13|TRBJ2-7|TRBD2
TGTGCCAGCAGCCTCCGTTCGGTAGCGGGGACCTACGAGCAGTACTTC
CASSLRSVAGTYEQYF
>.|TRBV19|TRBJ1-2|.
TGTGCCAGTAGGCTGGAGCGGATGGACTACACCTTC
CASRLERMDYTF
>few|TRBV9|TRBJ1-6|.
TGTGCCAGCAGCCCCCGTGAAGGCGGTTCACCCCTCCACTTT
CASSPREGGSPLHF
>.|TRBV19|TRBJ2-7|.
TGTGCCAGTAGTCCCGTCCCGACTAGTGGAGAGCAGTACTTC
CASSPVPTSGEQYF
>.|TRBV6-5|TRBJ2-3|TRBD1
TGTGCCAGCAGTCGGGACAGCCTCCTTAAGGATACGCAGTATTTT
CASSRDSLLKDTQYF
>.|TRBV5-1|TRBJ1-6|TRBD1
TGCGCCAGCAGCCTGAACAGGGGGAATTCACCCCTCCACTTT
CASSLNRGNSPLHF
>.|TRBV29-1|TRBJ1-2|TRBD1
TGCAGCGTTATAGAACAGGGGGGGAAGTACAATGGCTACACCTTC
CSVIEQGGKYNGYTF
>.|TRBV7-9|TRBJ1-4|.
TGTGCCAGCAGCTTAGGGCTTAAAAATGAAAAACTGTTTTTT
CASSLGLKNEKLFF
>few|TRBV3-1/TRBV3-2|TRBJ2-2|TRBD2
TGTGCCAGCAGCCGAGGACTAGCGCTGAACACCGGGGAGCTGTTTTTT
CASSRGLALNTGELFF
>.|TRBV7-9|TRBJ2-5|.
TGTGCCAGCAGCCCTCGGGGCGTGTGGATTAGCGGAGTCCAAGAGACCCAGTACTTC
CASSPRGVWISGVQETQYF
>few|TRBV18|TRBJ1-5|.
TGTGCCAGCTCACCTGGGACACCCGATCAGCCCCAGCATTTT
CASSPGTPDQPQHF
>.|TRBV12-3/TRBV12-4|TRBJ2-1|.
TGTGCCAGCAGTGAGACCCGCGGGGAGCAGTTCTTC
CASSETRGEQFF
>.|TRBV12-5|TRBJ2-7|TRBD1
TGTGCTAGTGGACACGGGACAGGGAATTACGAGCAGTACTTC
CASGHGTGNYEQYF
>.|TRBV11-2|TRBJ2-7|TRBD2
TGTGCCAGCAGCTTAGATACGGGGGGAAGAGAGCAGTACTTC
CASSLDTGGREQYF
>.|TRBV7-2|TRBJ2-1|.
TGTGCCAGCAACCCGGACTCCTCCTACAATGAGCAGTTCTTC
CASNPDSSYNEQFF
>.|TRBV7-9|TRBJ2-2|TRBD1
TGTGCCAGCAGCTCATCCGGGACAGGGAACACCGGGGAGCTGTTTTTT
CASSSSGTGNTGELFF
>.|TRBV11-2|TRBJ1-1|.
TGTGCCAGCAGCTCCCGGGCCGGGGGGAGCACTGAAGCTTTCTTT
CASSSRAGGSTEAFF
>.|TRBV5-6|TRBJ2-1|TRBD1
TGTGCCAGCAGCACCGGACAGGGGGCTTACAATGAGCAGTTCTTC
CASSTGQGAYNEQFF
>.|TRBV7-9|TRBJ2-1|TRBD2
TGTGCCAGCAGCTTAGCGCAGCGGGGGGGGTACAATGAGCAGTTCTTC
CASSLAQRGGYNEQFF
>.|TRBV7-9|TRBJ1-5|.
TGTGCCAGCAGCTTAGGACAGGTAGGCCAGCCCCAGCATTTT
CASSLGQVGQPQHF
>.|TRBV9|TRBJ1-2|.
TGTGCCAGCAGCGTAGGAGGAGCGAACTATGGCTACACCTTC
CASSVGGANYGYTF
>.|TRBV5-5|TRBJ2-1|.
TGTGCCAGCAGACAGGACAGCCTCTCCTACAATGAGCAGTTCTTC
CASRQDSLSYNEQFF
>.|TRBV7-9|TRBJ1-1|.
TGTGCCAGCAGCCCAACCCGCAGTGAAGCTTTCTTT
CASSPTRSEAFF
>.|TRBV2|TRBJ2-2|.
TGTGCCAGCAGAAGACTTACAGGAGACACCGGGGAGCTGTTTTTT
CASRRLTGDTGELFF
>.|TRBV6-5|TRBJ1-3|TRBD1
TGTGCCAGCAGCGTAACAGGGGTCTCTGGAAACACCATATATTTT
CASSVTGVSGNTIYF
>.|TRBV2|TRBJ1-2|.
TGTGCCAGCTACGACGGGCCCCCCGAGCGGGGCTACACCTTC
CASYDGPPERGYTF
>.|TRBV15|TRBJ1-6|TRBD1
TGTGCCACCAGCAGAAGAAGACAGGGTTTTAGTTCACCCCTCCACTTT
CATSRRRQGFSSPLHF
>.|TRBV5-4|TRBJ2-7|.
TGTGCCAGCAGCTTACGGACGCCTGAGGGCGAGCAGTACTTC
CASSLRTPEGEQYF
>.|TRBV6-5|TRBJ1-6|.
TGTGCCAGCAATCAAGGGAGGGTAGAGTCACCCCTCCACTTT
CASNQGRVESPLHF
>few|TRBV7-9|TRBJ1-6|TRBD1
TGTGCCAGCGGGGGACAGTTTAATTCACCCCTCCACTTT
CASGGQFNSPLHF
>medium-sized|TRBV6-5|TRBJ1-5|TRBD1
TGTGCCACCGGACAGGAGGGCAATCAGCCCCAGCATTTT
CATGQEGNQPQHF
>.|TRBV19|TRBJ1-5|TRBD1
TGTGCCAGTAGTAAGGGGACAGGGGGCCCTCAGCCCCAGCATTTT
CASSKGTGGPQPQHF
>.|TRBV24-1|TRBJ1-2|.
TGTGCCACCAGTGATTCAGGGGACTATGGCTACACCTTC
CATSDSGDYGYTF
>.|TRBV5-1|TRBJ2-1|TRBD1
TGCGCCAGCGTCGAGGGACAGGGGACGTACAATGAGCAGTTCTTC
CASVEGQGTYNEQFF
>.|TRBV30|TRBJ1-3|.
TGTGCCTGGATGTTTGGCGGTGCTCTGGTAAACACCATATATTTT
CAWMFGGALVNTIYF
>.|TRBV5-8|TRBJ2-3|.
TGTGCCAGCAGGGCGGGGCCGGTGAATACGCAGTATTTT
CASRAGPVNTQYF
>.|TRBV3-1/TRBV3-2|TRBJ1-1|TRBD1
TGTGCCAGCAGCCCTCTTCCGGTACAGGGGGCGTCCGCGAACACTGAAGCTTTCTTT
CASSPLPVQGASANTEAFF
>.|TRBV19|TRBJ1-2|TRBD1
TGTGCCAGTAGTACACAGGGGCCTCGTTCGGGCTACACCTTC
CASSTQGPRSGYTF
>.|TRBV13|TRBJ1-1|.
TGTGCCAGTATAAATGGGAGAGGGACTGAAGCTTTCTTT
CASINGRGTEAFF
>few|TRBV19|TRBJ2-7|.
TGTGCCAGTAGTATACAGGAGGCCTACGAGCAGTACTTC
CASSIQEAYEQYF
>once|TRBV3-1/TRBV3-2|TRBJ1-2|.
TGTGCCAGCAGCCAAGGCAGGGCCAACTATGGCTACACCTTC
CASSQGRANYGYTF
>few|TRBV7-8|TRBJ1-2|TRBD1
TGTGCCAGCAGGGCCGGGACAGGGGGGTATGGCTACACCTTC
CASRAGTGGYGYTF
>once|TRBV7-2|TRBJ2-5|TRBD2
TGTGCCAGCAGCTTGAGCGGGGGAGGGTGGGAGACCCAGTACTTC
CASSLSGGGWETQYF
>.|TRBV13|TRBJ1-5|.
TGTGCCAGCAGCTTAAAAGGAGGCATGGGCAATCAGCCCCAGCATTTT
CASSLKGGMGNQPQHF
>.|TRBV24-1|TRBJ1-5|.
TGTGCCACTCAAGGGGACTACTCCAATCAGCCCCAGCATTTT
CATQGDYSNQPQHF
>.|TRBV30|TRBJ1-6|.
TGTGCCTGGACCTTTAATCGGGCCCAGGGAAGGAATTCACCCCTCCACTTT
CAWTFNRAQGRNSPLHF
>.|TRBV10-2|TRBJ2-1|TRBD2
TGCGCCAGCAGGACTAGCGGGCCTTACAATGAGCAGTTCTTC
CASRTSGPYNEQFF
>few|TRBV10-3|TRBJ1-6|.
TGTGCCATCAGTGACCTACAGGGATCTAATTCACCCCTCCACTTT
CAISDLQGSNSPLHF
>.|TRBV2|TRBJ2-7|.
TGTGCCAGCAATTTGGGTGGGCAGTCGTCCGAGCAGTACTTC
CASNLGGQSSEQYF
>.|TRBV7-2|TRBJ2-7|TRBD1
TGTGCCAGCAGCTTAGAGGTTGTACGACAGGGGACTTCCTACGAGCAGTACTTC
CASSLEVVRQGTSYEQYF
>.|TRBV30|TRBJ1-1|TRBD1
TGTGCCTGGGGGGGACAGGGACATGAAGCTTTCTTT
CAWGGQGHEAFF
>few|TRBV19|TRBJ1-1|.
TGTGCCAGTAGTATAGGGGGCGGGAACACTGAAGCTTTCTTT
CASSIGGGNTEAFF
>.|TRBV10-3|TRBJ1-5|TRBD1
TGTGCCATCAGTGACGGGACAGACAATCAGCCCCAGCATTTT
CAISDGTDNQPQHF
>.|TRBV4-2|TRBJ1-1|TRBD1
TGTGCCAGCAGCCGGACAGGACAGAACACTGAAGCTTTCTTT
CASSRTGQNTEAFF